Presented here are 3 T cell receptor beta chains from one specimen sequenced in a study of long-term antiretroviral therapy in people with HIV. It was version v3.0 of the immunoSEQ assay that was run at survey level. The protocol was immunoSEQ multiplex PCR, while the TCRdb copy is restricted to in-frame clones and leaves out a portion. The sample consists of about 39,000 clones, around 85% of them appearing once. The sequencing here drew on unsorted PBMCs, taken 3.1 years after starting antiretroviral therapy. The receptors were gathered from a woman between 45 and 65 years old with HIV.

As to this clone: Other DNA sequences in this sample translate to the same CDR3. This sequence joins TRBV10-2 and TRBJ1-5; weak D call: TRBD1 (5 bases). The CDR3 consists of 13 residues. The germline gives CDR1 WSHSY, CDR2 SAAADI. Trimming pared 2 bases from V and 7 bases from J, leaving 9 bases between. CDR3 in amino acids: CASSEGARQPQHF. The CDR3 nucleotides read TGCGCCAGCAGTGAGGGGGCGCGACAGCCCCAGCATTTT.

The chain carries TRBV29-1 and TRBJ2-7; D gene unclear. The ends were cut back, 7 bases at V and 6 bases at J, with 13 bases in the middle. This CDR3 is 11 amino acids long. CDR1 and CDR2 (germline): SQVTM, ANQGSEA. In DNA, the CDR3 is TGCAGCGGCGGCACGGATGGCGAGCAGTACTTC. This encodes CSGGTDGEQYF.

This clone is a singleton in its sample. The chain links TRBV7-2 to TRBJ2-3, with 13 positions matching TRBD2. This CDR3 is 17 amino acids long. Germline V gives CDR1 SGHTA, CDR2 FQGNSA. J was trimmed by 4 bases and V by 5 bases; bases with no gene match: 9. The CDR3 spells CASSPIETSGGADTQYF. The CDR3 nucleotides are TGTGCCAGCAGCCCCATCGAAACTAGCGGGGGGGCAGATACGCAGTATTTT.